The clone carrying this T cell receptor beta chain turned up a few times. These data come from a study of blood T cell repertoires in COVID-19. Germline CDR1 reads SGHAT; CDR2 reads FQNNGV. V gave up 4 bases and J gave up 6 bases, with 12 bases separating them. CDR3 length: 13 amino acids. Sequencing was performed with immunoSEQ multiplex PCR; in TCRdb, only in-frame clones are kept and a portion is missing. The data show over 250,000 clones, 65% to 90% seen once. V is TRBV11-2 and J is TRBJ1-1; D is unresolved. This receptor was identified in a man aged 45 to 65 with active or convalescent COVID-19. Input material: peripheral blood. CDR3 residues: CASSSFVSAEAFF. For the CDR3, the DNA is TGTGCCAGCAGCTCCTTCGTATCGGCTGAAGCTTTCTTT.